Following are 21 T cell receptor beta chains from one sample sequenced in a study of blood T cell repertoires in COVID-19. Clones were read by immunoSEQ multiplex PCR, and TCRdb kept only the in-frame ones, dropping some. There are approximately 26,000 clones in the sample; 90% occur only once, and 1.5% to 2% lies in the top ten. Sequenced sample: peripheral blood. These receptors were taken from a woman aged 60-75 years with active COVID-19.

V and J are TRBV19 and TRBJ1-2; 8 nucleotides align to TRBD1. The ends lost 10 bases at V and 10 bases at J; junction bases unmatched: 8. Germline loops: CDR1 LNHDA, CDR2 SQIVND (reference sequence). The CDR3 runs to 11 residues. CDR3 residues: CATSLGQDYTF. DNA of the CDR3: TGTGCCACCTCGTTGGGACAGGACTACACCTTC.

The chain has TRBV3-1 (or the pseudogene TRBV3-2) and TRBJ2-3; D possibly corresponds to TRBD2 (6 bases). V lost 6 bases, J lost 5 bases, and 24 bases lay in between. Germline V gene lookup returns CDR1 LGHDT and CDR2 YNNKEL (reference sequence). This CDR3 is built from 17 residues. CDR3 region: CASSRTLANRLRDTQYF. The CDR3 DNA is TGTGCCAGCAGTCGAACACTAGCCAATCGACTTCGAGATACGCAGTATTTT.

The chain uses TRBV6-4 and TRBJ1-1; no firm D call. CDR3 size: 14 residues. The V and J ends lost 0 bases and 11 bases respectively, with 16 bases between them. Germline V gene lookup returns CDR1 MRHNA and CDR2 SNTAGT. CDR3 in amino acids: CASSDSSVAPGAFF. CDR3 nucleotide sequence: TGTGCCAGCAGTGACTCGAGCGTAGCACCCGGTGCTTTCTTT.

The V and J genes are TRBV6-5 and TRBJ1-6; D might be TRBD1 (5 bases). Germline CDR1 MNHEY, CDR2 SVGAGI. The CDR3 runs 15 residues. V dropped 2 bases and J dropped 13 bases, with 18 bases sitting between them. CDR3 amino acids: CASSYRRQGLSPLHF. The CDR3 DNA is TGTGCCAGCAGTTACCGGCGCCAGGGCTTGTCGCCCCTCCACTTT.

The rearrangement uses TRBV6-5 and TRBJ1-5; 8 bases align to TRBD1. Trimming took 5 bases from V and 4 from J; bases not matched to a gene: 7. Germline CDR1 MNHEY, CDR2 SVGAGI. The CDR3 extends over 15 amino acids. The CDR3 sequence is CASSPLTGANQPQHF. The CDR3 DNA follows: TGTGCCAGCAGTCCCTTGACAGGGGCGAATCAGCCCCAGCATTTT.

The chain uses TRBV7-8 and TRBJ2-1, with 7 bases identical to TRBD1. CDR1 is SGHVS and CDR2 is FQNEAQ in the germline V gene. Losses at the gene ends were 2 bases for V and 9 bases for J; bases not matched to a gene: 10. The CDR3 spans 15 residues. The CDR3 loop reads CASSLRQGLGSEQFF. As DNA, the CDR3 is TGTGCCAGCAGCTTAAGACAGGGTCTTGGGAGTGAGCAGTTCTTC.

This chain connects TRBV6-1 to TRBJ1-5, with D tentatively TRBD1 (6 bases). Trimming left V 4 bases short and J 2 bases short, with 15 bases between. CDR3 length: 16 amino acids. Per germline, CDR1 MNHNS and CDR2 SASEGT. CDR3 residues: CASSARGGAGNQPQHF. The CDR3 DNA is TGTGCCAGCAGTGCAAGGGGGGGCGCGGGCAATCAGCCCCAGCATTTT.

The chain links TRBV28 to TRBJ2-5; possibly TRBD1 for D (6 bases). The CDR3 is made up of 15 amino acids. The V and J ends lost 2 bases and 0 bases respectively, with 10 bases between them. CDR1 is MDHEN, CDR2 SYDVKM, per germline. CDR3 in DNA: TGTGCCAGCAGTTTAGAGACAGGCGACCAAGAGACCCAGTACTTC. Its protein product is CASSLETGDQETQYF.

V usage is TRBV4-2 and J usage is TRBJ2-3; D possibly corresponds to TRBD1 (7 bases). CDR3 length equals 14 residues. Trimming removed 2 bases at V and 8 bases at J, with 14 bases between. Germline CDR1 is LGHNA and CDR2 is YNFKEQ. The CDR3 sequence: CASSQSPGGGTQYF. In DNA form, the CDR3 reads TGTGCCAGCAGCCAATCCCCAGGGGGAGGTACGCAGTATTTT.

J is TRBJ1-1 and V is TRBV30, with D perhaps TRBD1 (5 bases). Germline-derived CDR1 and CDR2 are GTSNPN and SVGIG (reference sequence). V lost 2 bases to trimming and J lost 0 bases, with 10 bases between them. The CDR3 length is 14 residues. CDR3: CAWSWKGMNTEAFF. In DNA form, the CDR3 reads TGTGCCTGGAGTTGGAAGGGGATGAACACTGAAGCTTTCTTT.

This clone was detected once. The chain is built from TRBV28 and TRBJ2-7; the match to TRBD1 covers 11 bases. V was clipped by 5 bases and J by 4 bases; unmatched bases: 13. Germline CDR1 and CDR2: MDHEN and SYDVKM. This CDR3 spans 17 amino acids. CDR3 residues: CASSHTVGQGVKYEQYF. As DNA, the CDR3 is TGTGCCAGCAGTCACACCGTGGGACAGGGGGTAAAGTACGAGCAGTACTTC.

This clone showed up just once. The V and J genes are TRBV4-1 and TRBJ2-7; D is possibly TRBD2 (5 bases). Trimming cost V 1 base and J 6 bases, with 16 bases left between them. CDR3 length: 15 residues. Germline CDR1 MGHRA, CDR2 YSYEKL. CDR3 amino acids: CASSQVRQAEGEQYF. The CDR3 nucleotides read TGCGCCAGCAGCCAAGTGCGGCAGGCTGAGGGCGAGCAGTACTTC.

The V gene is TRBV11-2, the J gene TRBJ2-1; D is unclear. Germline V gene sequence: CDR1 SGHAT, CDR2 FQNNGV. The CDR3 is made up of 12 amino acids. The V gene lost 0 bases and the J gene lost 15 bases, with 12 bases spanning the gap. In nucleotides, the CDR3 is TGTGCCAGCAGCTTAGAGTCTGTACTCCCGTTCTTC. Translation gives CASSLESVLPFF.

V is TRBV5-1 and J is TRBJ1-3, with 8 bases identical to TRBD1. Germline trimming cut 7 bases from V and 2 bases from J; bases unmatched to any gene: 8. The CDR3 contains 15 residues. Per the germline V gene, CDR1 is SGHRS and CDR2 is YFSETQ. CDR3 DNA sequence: TGCGCCAGCGCCCGGGGACAGGCGACTGGAAACACCATATATTTT. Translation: CASARGQATGNTIYF. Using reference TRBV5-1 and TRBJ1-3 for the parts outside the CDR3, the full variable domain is KAGVTQTPRYLIKTRGQQVTLSCSPISGHRSVSWYQQTPGQGLQFLFEYFSETQRNKGNFPGRFSGRQFSNSRSEMNVSTLELGDSALYLCASARGQATGNTIYFGEGSWLTVV.

The CDR3 loop is CASSQGVREAFF. For the CDR3, the DNA is TGTGCCAGCAGCCAAGGCGTCAGGGAAGCTTTCTTT. V gene TRBV3-1 (or the pseudogene TRBV3-2) combines with J gene TRBJ1-1; D remains unclear. Trimming took off 1 base at V and 8 bases at J, with 8 bases between the two ends. Germline lookup yields CDR1 LGHDT and CDR2 YNNKEL (reference sequence). The length of the CDR3 is 12 residues.

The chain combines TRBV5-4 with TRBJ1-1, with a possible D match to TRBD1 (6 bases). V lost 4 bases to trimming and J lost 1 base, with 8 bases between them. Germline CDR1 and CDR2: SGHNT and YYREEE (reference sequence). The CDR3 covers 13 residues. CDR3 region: CASSQGPNTEAFF. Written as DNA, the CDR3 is TGTGCCAGCAGCCAGGGGCCGAACACTGAAGCTTTCTTT.

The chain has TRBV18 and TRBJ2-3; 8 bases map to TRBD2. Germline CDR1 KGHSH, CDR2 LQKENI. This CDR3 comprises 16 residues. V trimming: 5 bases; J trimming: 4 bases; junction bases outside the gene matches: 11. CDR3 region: CASSSIRGSGADTQYF. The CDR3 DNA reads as TGTGCCAGCTCATCGATCCGGGGTAGCGGGGCAGATACGCAGTATTTT. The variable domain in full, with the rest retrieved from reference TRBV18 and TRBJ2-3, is NAGVMQNPRHLVRRRGQEARLRCSPMKGHSHVYWYRQLPEEGLKFMVYLQKENIIDESGMPKERFSAEFPKEGPSILRIQQVVRGDSAAYFCASSSIRGSGADTQYFGPGTRLTVL.

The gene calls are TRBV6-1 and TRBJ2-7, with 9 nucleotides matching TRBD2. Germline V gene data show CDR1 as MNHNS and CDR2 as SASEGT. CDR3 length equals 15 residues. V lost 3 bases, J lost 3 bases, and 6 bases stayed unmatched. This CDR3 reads CASSEMTSGFYEQYF. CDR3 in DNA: TGTGCCAGCAGTGAGATGACTAGCGGATTCTACGAGCAGTACTTC.

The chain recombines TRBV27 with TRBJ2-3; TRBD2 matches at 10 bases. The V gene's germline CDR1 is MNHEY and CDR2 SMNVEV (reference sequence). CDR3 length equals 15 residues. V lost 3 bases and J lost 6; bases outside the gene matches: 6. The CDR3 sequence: CASSLARAGGDTQYF. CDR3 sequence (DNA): TGTGCCAGCAGTTTGGCCCGAGCGGGGGGGGATACGCAGTATTTT.

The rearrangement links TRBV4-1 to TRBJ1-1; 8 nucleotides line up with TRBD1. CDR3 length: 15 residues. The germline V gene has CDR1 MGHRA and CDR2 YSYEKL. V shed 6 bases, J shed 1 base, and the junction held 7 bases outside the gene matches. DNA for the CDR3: TGCGCCAGCAGTGGCGTGGGGACAGGGAACACTGAAGCTTTCTTT. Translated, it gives CASSGVGTGNTEAFF.

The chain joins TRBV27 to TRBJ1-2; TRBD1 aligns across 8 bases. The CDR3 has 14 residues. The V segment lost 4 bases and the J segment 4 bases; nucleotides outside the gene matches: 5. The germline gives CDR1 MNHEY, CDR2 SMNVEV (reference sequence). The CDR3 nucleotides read TGTGCCAGCAGTTCAGGGGGCGCTGGCTATGGCTACACCTTC. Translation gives CASSSGGAGYGYTF.